The clone carrying this T cell receptor beta chain came up a few times. Its antigen is unknown. MiXCR, applied by TCRdb to the reads, yields one record per CDR3 protein. The sample has roughly 160,000 distinct CDR3 sequences, roughly a fifth seen once; the top ten hold roughly 25%. This entry comes from a study of T cell repertoires in cytomegalovirus infection. Looking at the study overall: CMV epitopes that were recently identified and HLA-C-restricted were used alongside well-studied HLA-B-restricted ones.

General observations from the study: HLA-C-restricted CMV clonotypes gave the most frequent clonotype in two of eight donors.

Trimming shortened V by 1 base and J by 3 bases, and 9 bases separated the two germline ends. CDR3 length equals 14 residues. Germline values: CDR1 SGHTA, CDR2 FQGNSA. The chain couples TRBV7-2 to TRBJ2-5; D not resolved. The TCR was taken from a human donor in good health (CMV status not recorded). Some clones in this sample may be carry-over from other donors' samples. The source material was CD8+ T cells from cultured PBMCs, sampled from culture after CMV antigen stimulation. CDR3 sequence: CASSLGQPEETQYF. CDR3 bases: TGTGCCAGCAGCTTAGGGCAGCCGGAAGAGACCCAGTACTTC.